In this sample, the clone carrying this TCR beta chain turned up many times. Its antigen remains unknown. Each CDR3 protein is one row after TCRdb ran MiXCR on the reads. In the table there are 250,000 or so distinct CDR3 sequences, 10% to 15% of which are singletons. The germline V gene encodes CDR1 SGHTA and CDR2 FQGNSA. V lost 5 bases, J lost 0 bases, and 10 bases lay in between. The CDR3 sequence is 14 residues long. The data are from a study of T cell repertoires in cytomegalovirus infection. Study background: CMV infection and matching HLA type were both indicated by public TCR beta signatures.

Study-level results: CMV-specific TCR beta clonotypes restricted by HLA-C dominated the ex vivo response.

This chain uses TRBV7-2 with TRBJ1-1, with D unresolved. Sequenced input: PBMCs. The clonotype was recovered from a human donor in good health (CMV status not recorded). Some clones in this sample may be carry-over from other donors' samples. This CDR3 is CASSLRYMNTEAFF. The DNA of the CDR3 is TGTGCCAGCAGCCTTAGGTACATGAACACTGAAGCTTTCTTT.